The clone carrying this TCR beta chain was seen more than once but under ten times. Its specificity is unknown. The data belong to a study of post-analysis software for immune sequencing data. Broader study findings: Patients had higher frequencies than controls of about five TRBV segments, including TRBV5-6, TRBV5-1 and TRBV20-1.

Unique molecular identifiers had been added to the TCR beta cDNA libraries. Between about 0.85 and 11 million T cells gave rise to 450,000 to 650,000 cDNA molecules. TCRdb used MiXCR to reprocess the PCR reads, holding one entry per CDR3 protein. The sample carries some 890,000 distinct CDR3 sequences, roughly 50% recorded once. With 0 bases clipped from V and 3 bases from J, the junction kept 8 bases outside the gene matches. From germline, CDR1 is MGHRA and CDR2 YSYEKL. This CDR3 is 17 amino acids long. This sequence was found in a girl under 18 with multiple sclerosis. The material sequenced was blood. The gene calls are TRBV4-1 and TRBJ1-5; 7 bases agree with TRBD1. The CDR3 loop reads CASSQEPGTAFNQPQHF. Written as DNA, the CDR3 is TGCGCCAGCAGCCAAGAACCCGGGACAGCATTCAATCAGCCCCAGCATTTT.